Following are 17 T cell receptor beta chains from one sample sequenced in a study of cytotoxic CD8 clonotypes in ibrutinib-treated CLL. Clones were read by immunoSEQ multiplex PCR, and TCRdb kept only the in-frame ones, dropping some. The top ten clones hold about a sixth of a sample with about 15,000 clones, around 80% of them seen once. Sequences were derived from PBMCs, sampled before ibrutinib treatment. The source of these receptors is a human donor with chronic lymphocytic leukemia.

This sequence joins TRBV7-2 and TRBJ2-2; unclear D gene. Germline-derived CDR1 and CDR2 are SGHTA and FQGNSA. The CDR3 consists of 14 residues. V gave up 1 base and J gave up 3 bases, with 6 bases separating them. The CDR3 sequence: CASSLVGDTGELFF. DNA of the CDR3: TGTGCCAGCAGCTTAGTAGGAGACACCGGGGAGCTGTTTTTT.

The rearrangement joins TRBV2 to TRBJ2-5; 9 bases align to TRBD1. Per germline, CDR1 SNHLY and CDR2 FYNNEI. Trimming took 6 bases from V and 2 from J; bases not matched to a gene: 10. The CDR3 length is 16 residues. The CDR3 DNA sequence: TGTGCCAGCAGCGGAATCACAGGGGGCATACAAGAGACCCAGTACTTC. Translation: CASSGITGGIQETQYF.

The chain carries TRBV5-1 and TRBJ2-2; D gene ambiguous. Trimming took 1 base from V and 0 from J, leaving 10 bases between them. The CDR3 loop spans 16 amino acids. Germline CDR1 SGHRS, CDR2 YFSETQ. CDR3 in DNA: TGCGCCAGCAGCTTGTCGACACCCTCGAACACCGGGGAGCTGTTTTTT. Amino acids: CASSLSTPSNTGELFF.

V gene TRBV19 combines with J gene TRBJ2-7; TRBD2 agrees at 13 bases. V shed 1 base, J shed 0 bases, and the junction held 9 bases outside the gene matches. CDR3 length: 19 amino acids. The germline gives CDR1 LNHDA, CDR2 SQIVND (reference sequence). CDR3 residues: CASSIVGLAGSSHSYEQYF. In DNA, the CDR3 is TGTGCCAGTAGTATAGTGGGACTAGCGGGATCCTCCCACTCCTACGAGCAGTACTTC.

The chain couples TRBV7-2 to TRBJ2-2; possibly TRBD1 for D (6 bases). Looked up from germline, CDR1 is SGHTA and CDR2 is FQGNSA. The CDR3 has 14 residues. V lost 1 base to trimming and J lost 5 bases, with 8 bases between them. The CDR3 loop reads CASSLVTGTGELFF. For the CDR3, the DNA is TGTGCCAGCAGCTTAGTAACAGGGACCGGGGAGCTGTTTTTT. Supplemented by reference TRBV7-2 and TRBJ2-2, the full variable domain reads GAGVSQSPSNKVTEKGKDVELRCDPISGHTALYWYRQSLGQGLEFLIYFQGNSAPDKSGLPSDRFSAERTGGSVSTLTIQRTQQEDSAVYLCASSLVTGTGELFFGEGSRLTVL.

The chain couples TRBV19 to TRBJ2-1; the match to TRBD1 covers 8 bases. The CDR3 is 15 residues long. Germline lookup yields CDR1 LNHDA and CDR2 SQIVND (reference sequence). V lost 6 bases, J lost 4 bases, and 8 bases stayed unmatched. CDR3: CASRSGQGDYNEQFF. The CDR3 DNA reads as TGTGCCAGTAGAAGTGGACAGGGAGATTACAATGAGCAGTTCTTC.

By sample fraction, this clone is medium-sized. The chain is built from TRBV29-1 and TRBJ2-7, with 8 nucleotides matching TRBD1. V trimming: 4 bases; J trimming: 2 bases; junction bases outside the gene matches: 4. The V gene's germline CDR1 is SQVTM and CDR2 ANQGSEA. The CDR3 is 13 amino acids. CDR3 DNA sequence: TGCAGCGTTGTGAGACAGGGGCCCTACGAGCAGTACTTC. Encoded protein: CSVVRQGPYEQYF.

This clone is a singleton in its sample. This chain connects TRBV30 to TRBJ2-7; 8 bases are shared with TRBD1. Losses at the gene ends were 0 bases for V and 5 bases for J; bases not matched to a gene: 6. The CDR3 runs to 14 residues. Germline loops: CDR1 GTSNPN, CDR2 SVGIG (reference sequence). The CDR3 DNA reads TGTGCCTGGAGTGTAGGACAGGGACTCGACGAGCAGTACTTC. Its protein is CAWSVGQGLDEQYF. The variable domain in full, with the rest retrieved from reference TRBV30 and TRBJ2-7, is SQTIHQWPATLVQPVGSPLSLECTVEGTSNPNLYWYRQAAGRGLQLLFYSVGIGQISSEVPQNLSASRPQDRQFILSSKKLLLSDSGFYLCAWSVGQGLDEQYFGPGTRLTVT.

The chain recombines TRBV28 with TRBJ1-2; D not resolved. The CDR3 runs to 14 residues. V was cut by 5 bases and J by 7 bases, with 17 bases left in between. Germline CDR1 and CDR2: MDHEN and SYDVKM. The CDR3 is CASSPPFRRSGYTF. Here the CDR3 DNA reads TGTGCCAGCAGTCCCCCTTTCCGTCGTAGTGGCTACACCTTC.

The chain carries TRBV19 and TRBJ2-5; D tentatively reads TRBD1 or TRBD2 (5 bases each). The V end lost 7 bases, the J end lost 5 bases, and 11 bases lay between the germline ends. Germline assignment: CDR1 LNHDA and CDR2 SQIVND (reference sequence). This CDR3 contains 12 residues. CDR3: CASNGGSETQYF. The CDR3 nucleotides are TGTGCCAGTAATGGGGGTTCTGAGACCCAGTACTTC.

J is TRBJ2-3 and V is TRBV10-3, with 14 bases fitting TRBD2. V lost 4 bases and J lost 3; bases outside the gene matches: 3. Germline loops: CDR1 ENHRY, CDR2 SYGVKD. The CDR3 is made up of 16 amino acids. Written as DNA, the CDR3 is TGTGCCATCAGTGCGGGACTAGCGGGAGTTACAGATACGCAGTATTTT. Amino acid sequence: CAISAGLAGVTDTQYF.

The chain couples TRBV6-1 to TRBJ2-3; 13 bases map to TRBD2. This CDR3 contains 15 residues. CDR1 and CDR2 (germline): MNHNS, SASEGT. V was pared by 3 bases and J by 5 bases, with 2 bases of the junction left unmatched. The DNA for the CDR3 is TGTGCCAGCAGTGAGGGACTAGCGGGGAAAGATACGCAGTATTTT. This gives the protein CASSEGLAGKDTQYF.

This clone was seen a few times. The rearrangement links TRBV2 to TRBJ2-7; D possibly matches TRBD1 or TRBD2 (5 bases each). V was shortened by 5 bases and J by 0 bases, with 14 bases between the two germline ends. There are 15 residues in the CDR3. CDR1 is SNHLY, CDR2 FYNNEI, per germline. CDR3 in amino acids: CASSPRAGSSYEQYF. The CDR3 DNA sequence: TGTGCCAGCAGTCCCCGGGCAGGGAGCTCCTACGAGCAGTACTTC.

The CDR3 loop reads CASSIGGTRYEQYF. The CDR3 coding sequence is TGTGCCAGTAGTATCGGAGGGACTAGGTACGAGCAGTACTTC. The chain links TRBV19 to TRBJ2-7; the match to TRBD2 covers 8 bases. The CDR3 length is 14 residues. With V trimmed by 3 bases and J by 4 bases, 5 bases remained unmatched. Germline V lookup: CDR1 LNHDA, CDR2 SQIVND (reference sequence). Full variable domain (outside the CDR3, taken from reference TRBV19 and TRBJ2-7): DGGITQSPKYLFRKEGQNVTLSCEQNLNHDAMYWYRQDPGQGLRLIYYSQIVNDFQKGDIAEGYSVSREKKESFPLTVTSAQKNPTAFYLCASSIGGTRYEQYFGPGTRLTVT.

Here the CDR3 reads CASSLGKVVLAGGQYF. CDR3 nucleotide sequence: TGTGCCAGCAGCTTAGGGAAGGTGGTTCTGGCCGGTGGGCAGTATTTT. The J gene is TRBJ2-3, the V gene TRBV11-2; D gene uncertain. The V end was cut by 1 base, the J end by 11 bases, with 22 bases between. Per the germline V gene, CDR1 is SGHAT and CDR2 is FQNNGV. The CDR3 sequence is 16 residues long.

The chain links TRBV28 to TRBJ2-4, with D unresolved. The CDR3 sequence is 15 residues long. Germline assignment: CDR1 MDHEN and CDR2 SYDVKM. Trimming left V 5 bases short and J 10 bases short, with 21 bases between. Here the CDR3 DNA reads TGTGCCAGCAGTCCGTATACCAGACCCCAGGAAATTCAGTACTTC. This codes for CASSPYTRPQEIQYF.

DNA for the CDR3: TGCAGCGTTGGGGGTGGGGTGATGAACACTGAAGCTTTCTTT. This sequence encodes CSVGGGVMNTEAFF. The chain recombines TRBV29-1 with TRBJ1-1, with D uncertain. V lost 4 bases to trimming and J lost 0 bases, with 12 bases between them. CDR3 length: 14 residues. Germline V lookup: CDR1 SQVTM, CDR2 ANQGSEA.